These 31 T cell receptor beta chains were sequenced from one sample in a study of spatial heterogeneity in lung cancer. Time point reported: sample taken at primary tumor resection. MiXCR was run by TCRdb on the 5' RACE reads, yielding one entry per CDR3 protein. The table lists approximately 6,000 distinct CDR3 sequences, under 8.5% of them singletons. The sample was normal lung tissue next to the tumor, taken at surgery. The receptor source for this set is a female donor with early-stage non-small cell lung cancer.

By sample share, this clonotype is medium-sized. The rearrangement joins TRBV6-5 to TRBJ1-1, with D perhaps TRBD1 (6 bases). Trimming pared 4 bases from V and 1 base from J, leaving 10 bases between. Germline loops: CDR1 MNHEY, CDR2 SVGAGI. The CDR3 length is 14 residues. The CDR3: CASSWADRNTEAFF. CDR3 bases: TGTGCCAGCAGTTGGGCGGACAGGAACACTGAAGCTTTCTTT.

In its sample, this clonotype is medium-sized. The chain has TRBV6-5 and TRBJ2-7; D may correspond to TRBD1 or TRBD2 (5 bases each). The V end was cut by 2 bases, the J end by 1 base, with 9 bases between. Germline CDR1 is MNHEY and CDR2 is SVGAGI. The CDR3 consists of 14 residues. The CDR3 protein is CASSYGTKSYEQYF. For the CDR3, the DNA is TGTGCCAGCAGTTACGGGACCAAGTCCTACGAGCAGTACTTC.

V is TRBV5-6 and J is TRBJ2-5; unclear D gene. The CDR3 loop spans 14 amino acids. The V and J ends lost 5 bases and 4 bases respectively, with 15 bases between them. Germline values: CDR1 SGHDT, CDR2 YYEEEE. CDR3 protein: CASRRAARRETQYF. Here the CDR3 DNA reads TGTGCCAGCAGACGGGCCGCCAGGAGAGAGACCCAGTACTTC.

Judged by abundance, this clonotype is medium-sized. This chain connects TRBV11-2 to TRBJ2-7, with no clear D. Germline values: CDR1 SGHAT, CDR2 FQNNGV. V lost 5 bases and J lost 2, with 10 bases in between. The CDR3 covers 13 residues. CDR3 DNA: TGTGCCAGCAGCCCCTCCCCGACCTACGAGCAGTACTTC. Its protein product is CASSPSPTYEQYF.

This clonotype was counted many times. The chain recombines TRBV12-3 or TRBV12-4 with TRBJ2-2; 12 bases are a match to TRBD2. Trimming cost V 8 bases and J 7 bases; bases outside gene matches: 8. The CDR3 consists of 15 residues. The chain's CDR3 is CASSRLAGANGELFF. CDR3 nucleotide sequence: TGTGCCAGCTCTCGACTAGCGGGGGCGAACGGGGAGCTGTTTTTT.

This clonotype turned up a few times. The J gene is TRBJ1-1, the V gene TRBV6-2 or TRBV6-3; maybe TRBD1 (6 bases). The germline V gene has CDR1 MNHEY and CDR2 SVGEGT. V was trimmed by 6 bases and J by 3 bases, leaving 11 bases between them. This CDR3 is 13 amino acids long. CDR3 sequence: CASRLHRDTEAFF. CDR3 sequence (DNA): TGTGCCAGCAGACTTCACAGGGACACTGAAGCTTTCTTT.

V gene TRBV6-1 combines with J gene TRBJ1-6; a weak D match, TRBD1 (5 bases). This CDR3 contains 14 residues. V gave up 11 bases and J gave up 6 bases, with 17 bases separating them. CDR1 is MNHNS, CDR2 SASEGT, per germline. The CDR3 reads CACGQEGTNSPLHF. Here the CDR3 DNA reads TGTGCCTGCGGCCAGGAGGGGACTAATTCACCCCTCCACTTT.

This clonotype was seen more than once but under ten times. This chain joins TRBV7-2 and TRBJ2-7; D ambiguous. CDR1 and CDR2 (germline): SGHTA, FQGNSA. Trimming took off 4 bases at V and 3 bases at J, with 4 bases between the two ends. The length of the CDR3 is 11 residues. CDR3 sequence reads: CASSSDYEQYF. In DNA form, the CDR3 reads TGTGCCAGCAGCTCCGACTACGAGCAGTACTTC.

CDR3 protein: CSARTGAGYEQYF. In DNA form, the CDR3 reads TGCAGTGCTAGAACGGGGGCGGGCTACGAGCAGTACTTC. The V and J genes are TRBV20-1 and TRBJ2-7, with D perhaps assigned TRBD1 or TRBD2 (6 bases each). V lost 2 bases and J 3 bases, leaving 11 bases between the germline ends. CDR1 DFQATT and CDR2 SNEGSKA come from the germline V gene (reference sequence). The CDR3 is made up of 13 amino acids.

By proportion, this clonotype is large. The chain combines TRBV5-4 with TRBJ1-2, with D possibly being TRBD1 (6 bases). The CDR3 consists of 17 residues. V lost 3 bases to trimming and J lost 5 bases, with 23 bases between them. Germline V lookup: CDR1 SGHNT, CDR2 YYREEE (reference sequence). The CDR3 loop is CASSYQTLTGQMYGYTF. The CDR3 DNA reads TGTGCCAGCAGCTATCAAACTCTGACAGGACAAATGTATGGCTACACCTTC.

This clonotype was found many times. The V and J genes are TRBV5-1 and TRBJ2-7; D may match TRBD1 or TRBD2 (6 bases each). Trimming shortened V by 5 bases and J by 6 bases, and 15 bases separated the two germline ends. Germline V CDR1 and CDR2: SGHRS, YFSETQ. The CDR3 has 13 amino acids. CDR3 bases: TGCGCCAGCAGAAAATCACAGGGAGGCGAGCAGTACTTC. As protein: CASRKSQGGEQYF. Full variable domain (remainder filled in from reference TRBV5-1 and TRBJ2-7): KAGVTQTPRYLIKTRGQQVTLSCSPISGHRSVSWYQQTPGQGLQFLFEYFSETQRNKGNFPGRFSGRQFSNSRSEMNVSTLELGDSALYLCASRKSQGGEQYFGPGTRLTVT.

The chain joins TRBV9 to TRBJ2-7; unclear D gene. The V and J ends lost 0 bases and 1 base respectively, with 8 bases between them. CDR3 length: 14 amino acids. Germline V gene lookup returns CDR1 SGDLS and CDR2 YYNGEE. CDR3 region: CASSVGYGSYEQYF. CDR3 DNA sequence: TGTGCCAGCAGCGTAGGGTACGGTTCCTACGAGCAGTACTTC.

This clonotype was detected only a few times. The chain has TRBV6-5 and TRBJ2-3, with D possibly being TRBD1 or TRBD2 (5 bases each). Per germline, CDR1 MNHEY and CDR2 SVGAGI. V shed 6 bases and J shed 0 bases, with 19 bases lying between them. The CDR3 is 17 amino acids. The CDR3 here is CASRPPAVGRSTDTQYF. In DNA form, the CDR3 reads TGTGCCAGCAGACCCCCAGCGGTGGGGCGTAGCACAGATACGCAGTATTTT.

The sample holds many counts of this clonotype. The chain couples TRBV11-3 to TRBJ2-7; D might be TRBD2 (5 bases). The germline CDR1 and CDR2 sequences are SGHNT and YENEEA. The V end lost 3 bases, the J end lost 1 base, and 7 bases lay between the germline ends. CDR3 length: 13 residues. CDR3 loop: CASSFRTSYEQYF. CDR3 in DNA: TGTGCCAGCAGCTTCAGGACTTCCTACGAGCAGTACTTC.

This clonotype showed up many times. V gene TRBV5-6 combines with J gene TRBJ2-5; 14 bases align to TRBD2. The length of the CDR3 is 19 residues. CDR1 is SGHDT and CDR2 is YYEEEE in the germline V gene. V lost 1 base to trimming and J lost 2 bases; unmatched junction nucleotides: 10. The CDR3 DNA sequence: TGTGCCAGCAGCTTGCGGACTAGCGGGGGGACTTTCCTTCAAGAGACCCAGTACTTC. Translation gives CASSLRTSGGTFLQETQYF.

In its sample, this clonotype is medium-sized. The CDR3 nucleotides read TGCAGTGCCCCAAGAGGGTGGGGGGGCTACACCTTC. Its protein product is CSAPRGWGGYTF. The rearrangement joins TRBV20-1 to TRBJ1-2; a possible D gene is TRBD1 (5 bases). The germline V gene has CDR1 DFQATT and CDR2 SNEGSKA (reference sequence). V was trimmed by 6 bases and J by 8 bases, leaving 16 bases between them. This CDR3 spans 12 amino acids.

There are a few counts of this clonotype. The chain recombines TRBV10-3 with TRBJ1-5; 7 nucleotides agree with TRBD1. CDR3 length equals 12 residues. V was pared by 11 bases and J by 4 bases, with 5 bases of the junction left unmatched. Germline CDR1 and CDR2: ENHRY and SYGVKD. The CDR3 region has the DNA TGTGCCGTCGGGACAGATAATCAGCCCCAGCATTTT. This codes for CAVGTDNQPQHF.

V usage is TRBV18 and J usage is TRBJ1-1, with a tentative D call TRBD1 (6 bases). The CDR3 has 14 residues. Germline loops: CDR1 KGHSH, CDR2 LQKENI. Between the trimmed V and J ends, which lost 1 base and 10 bases, there was a span of 16 bases. The CDR3 loop reads CASSPLNRAEGAFF. The DNA for the CDR3 is TGTGCCAGCTCACCACTAAACAGGGCTGAGGGAGCTTTCTTT.

The CDR3: CASSELGINQPQHF. DNA of the CDR3: TGTGCCAGCAGTGAACTAGGGATCAATCAGCCCCAGCATTTT. The chain carries TRBV6-1 and TRBJ1-5; D remains unclear. The germline V gene encodes CDR1 MNHNS and CDR2 SASEGT. Trimming stripped 2 bases from V and 3 bases from J, with 8 bases between. The CDR3 covers 14 residues.

The sample holds many counts of this clonotype. The chain carries TRBV19 and TRBJ2-2; 10 bases map to TRBD1. This CDR3 has 15 residues. The ends lost 6 bases at V and 5 bases at J; junction bases unmatched: 6. The germline V gene encodes CDR1 LNHDA and CDR2 SQIVND (reference sequence). CDR3 nucleotide sequence: TGTGCCAGTAGGTTGGGACAGGGGTTGACCGGGGAGCTGTTTTTT. Protein product: CASRLGQGLTGELFF.

This clonotype is categorized as medium-sized. V gene TRBV20-1 combines with J gene TRBJ1-2; 11 nucleotides align to TRBD1. The V segment lost 6 bases and the J segment 5 bases; nucleotides outside the gene matches: 14. Germline V gene data show CDR1 as DFQATT and CDR2 as SNEGSKA (reference sequence). The CDR3 has 16 amino acids. CDR3 in DNA: TGCAGTGCGGATCCGGGGACAGGGGGAAAGGGTTATGGCTACACCTTC. Its protein is CSADPGTGGKGYGYTF.

This clonotype is judged medium-sized (0.01 to 0.1%). This sequence joins TRBV5-1 and TRBJ1-1; D gene unclear. The V and J ends lost 0 bases and 1 base respectively, with 7 bases between them. The CDR3 length is 14 residues. Germline CDR1 SGHRS, CDR2 YFSETQ. The CDR3 DNA follows: TGCGCCAGCAGCTTGGCCATGGAGAACACTGAAGCTTTCTTT. This translates into CASSLAMENTEAFF.

This clonotype is medium-sized in the sample. The chain couples TRBV18 to TRBJ1-1; TRBD1 is a possible D gene (5 bases). This CDR3 is 12 amino acids long. Germline CDR1 is KGHSH and CDR2 is LQKENI. V lost 6 bases and J lost 4, with 9 bases in between. The chain's CDR3 is CASSRQSTEAFF. In DNA, the CDR3 is TGTGCCAGCTCTCGACAGAGCACTGAAGCTTTCTTT. Filled out from reference TRBV18 and TRBJ1-1, the complete variable domain reads NAGVMQNPRHLVRRRGQEARLRCSPMKGHSHVYWYRQLPEEGLKFMVYLQKENIIDESGMPKERFSAEFPKEGPSILRIQQVVRGDSAAYFCASSRQSTEAFFGQGTRLTVV.

The V call is TRBV11-1, the J call TRBJ2-5; D is perhaps TRBD2 (7 bases). The germline CDR1 and CDR2 sequences are SGHAT and FQDESV (reference sequence). The CDR3 covers 15 residues. V was clipped by 4 bases and J by 5 bases, with 17 bases between them. The DNA of the CDR3 is TGTGCCAGCAGCTCCAGGGGCGGGGGCGCGGAGACCCAGTACTTC. Amino acids: CASSSRGGGAETQYF. Looking up the rest from reference TRBV11-1 and TRBJ2-5 gives the full variable domain: EAEVAQSPRYKITEKSQAVAFWCDPISGHATLYWYRQILGQGPELLVQFQDESVVDDSQLPKDRFSAERLKGVDSTLKIQPAELGDSAMYLCASSSRGGGAETQYFGPGTRLLVL.

This clonotype was recorded at least ten times. The CDR3 loop is CSAKTVTEQFF. CDR3 DNA: TGCAGTGCCAAAACAGTAACTGAGCAGTTCTTC. This chain joins TRBV20-1 and TRBJ2-1; D is undetermined. The V end lost 6 bases, the J end lost 9 bases, and 12 bases lay between the germline ends. The germline CDR1 and CDR2 sequences are DFQATT and SNEGSKA (reference sequence). CDR3 length equals 11 residues.

This clonotype is classed as medium-sized. The chain couples TRBV6-2 or TRBV6-3 to TRBJ1-2; D is undetermined. The CDR3 loop spans 13 amino acids. Trimming pared 8 bases from V and 2 bases from J, leaving 12 bases between. Germline CDR1 and CDR2: MNHEY and SVGEGT. CDR3 sequence reads: CASDRAGNYGYTF. For the CDR3, the DNA is TGTGCCAGCGACCGGGCAGGCAACTATGGCTACACCTTC.

The chain uses TRBV10-3 and TRBJ2-5; the D gene is possibly TRBD2 (6 bases). Germline V gives CDR1 ENHRY, CDR2 SYGVKD. Trimming took off 6 bases at V and 2 bases at J, with 10 bases between the two ends. The CDR3 is 13 amino acids. The CDR3 here is CAISSGPQETQYF. For the CDR3, the DNA is TGTGCCATCAGCAGCGGGCCTCAAGAGACCCAGTACTTC.

This clonotype has a count of ten or more. The V gene is TRBV14, the J gene TRBJ1-6; the match to TRBD1 covers 7 bases. CDR1 and CDR2 from the germline V gene are SGHDN and FVKESK. The length of the CDR3 is 15 residues. The junction had 7 bases not matched to a gene; V was cut back by 1 base and J by 10 bases. The CDR3 loop reads CASSQVVGGASPLHF. In nucleotides, the CDR3 is TGTGCCAGCAGCCAAGTAGTAGGGGGCGCGTCACCCCTCCACTTT. Using reference TRBV14 and TRBJ1-6 for the parts outside the CDR3, the full variable domain is EAGVTQFPSHSVIEKGQTVTLRCDPISGHDNLYWYRRVMGKEIKFLLHFVKESKQDESGMPNNRFLAERTGGTYSTLKVQPAELEDSGVYFCASSQVVGGASPLHFGNGTRLTVT.

This clonotype was picked up many times. This chain uses TRBV3-1 with TRBJ2-7; no clear D. V lost 3 bases, J lost 4 bases, and 7 bases lay in between. The germline gives CDR1 LGHDT, CDR2 YNNKEL (reference sequence). The CDR3 runs 12 residues. The CDR3 protein is CASSQTGYEQYF. For the CDR3, the DNA is TGTGCCAGCAGCCAGACCGGTTACGAGCAGTACTTC.

This clonotype counts as medium-sized. The chain links TRBV6-2 or TRBV6-3 to TRBJ1-5; the D gene is possibly TRBD1 (6 bases). Germline CDR1 is MNHEY and CDR2 is SVGEGT. The CDR3 runs 12 residues. The ends were cut back, 8 bases at V and 7 bases at J, with 12 bases in the middle. The DNA for the CDR3 is TGTGCCAGCGGGGGGGCAGCCCAGCCCCAGCATTTT. It yields the protein CASGGAAQPQHF.

This clonotype appeared many times. The V call is TRBV5-1, the J call TRBJ2-7, with TRBD1 matching 10 bases. Germline V lookup: CDR1 SGHRS, CDR2 YFSETQ. V shed 4 bases and J 5 bases; nucleotides not matched to a gene: 6. This CDR3 is 14 amino acids long. In DNA, the CDR3 is TGCGCCAGCAGCGCGCCGGGACAGGGGCACGAGCAGTACTTC. The encoded protein is CASSAPGQGHEQYF.